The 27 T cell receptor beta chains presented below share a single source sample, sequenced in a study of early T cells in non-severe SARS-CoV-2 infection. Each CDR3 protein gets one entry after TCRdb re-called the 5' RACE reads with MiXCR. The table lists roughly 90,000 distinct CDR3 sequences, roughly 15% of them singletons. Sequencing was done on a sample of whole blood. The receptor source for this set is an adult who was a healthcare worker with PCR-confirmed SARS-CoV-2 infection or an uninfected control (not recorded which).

CDR3 nucleotides: TGCAGTGCTAGAGGTAGCGAGCAGTACGTC. Translation gives CSARGSEQYV. The chain has TRBV20-1 and TRBJ2-7; D is unresolved. The CDR3 length is 10 residues. Germline loops: CDR1 DFQATT, CDR2 SNEGSKA (reference sequence). Deletions cut 1 base from V and 6 bases from J, with 4 bases between.

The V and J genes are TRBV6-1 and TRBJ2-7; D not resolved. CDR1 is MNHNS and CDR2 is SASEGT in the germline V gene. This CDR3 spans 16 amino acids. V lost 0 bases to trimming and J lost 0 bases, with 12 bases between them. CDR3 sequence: CASSEAGPSSSYEQYV. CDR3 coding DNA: TGTGCCAGCAGTGAAGCAGGTCCCAGCAGCTCCTACGAGCAGTACGTC.

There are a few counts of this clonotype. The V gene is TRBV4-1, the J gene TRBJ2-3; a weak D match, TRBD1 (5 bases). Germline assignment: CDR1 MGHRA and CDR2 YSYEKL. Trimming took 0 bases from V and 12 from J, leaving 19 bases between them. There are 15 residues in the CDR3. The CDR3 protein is CASSQEVGKTVQQYF. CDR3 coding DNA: TGCGCCAGCAGCCAAGAAGTGGGGAAGACAGTCCAACAGTATTTT.

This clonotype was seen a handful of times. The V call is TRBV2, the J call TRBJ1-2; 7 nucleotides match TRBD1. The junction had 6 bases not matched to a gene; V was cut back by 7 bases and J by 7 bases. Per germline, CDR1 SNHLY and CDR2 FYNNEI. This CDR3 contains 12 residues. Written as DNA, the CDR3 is TGTGCCAGCACAAACAGGGGTAGTGGCTACACCTTC. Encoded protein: CASTNRGSGYTF.

In nucleotides, the CDR3 is TGTGCCATCAGAAGGCTAGCGGGGAGTAGTCTTACAGCAGATACGCAGTATTTT. Translated, it gives CAIRRLAGSSLTADTQYF. V usage is TRBV3-1 and J usage is TRBJ2-3; 9 bases match TRBD2. J was trimmed by 4 bases and V by 10 bases; bases with no gene match: 21. Germline CDR1 reads LGHDT; CDR2 reads YNNKEL (reference sequence). This CDR3 is built from 18 residues.

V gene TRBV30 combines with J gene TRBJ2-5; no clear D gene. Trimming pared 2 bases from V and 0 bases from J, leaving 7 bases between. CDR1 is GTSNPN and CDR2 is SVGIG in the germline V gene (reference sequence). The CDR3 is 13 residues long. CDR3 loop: CAWSSKNQETQYF. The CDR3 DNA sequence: TGTGCCTGGAGTTCAAAAAACCAAGAGACCCAGTACTTC.

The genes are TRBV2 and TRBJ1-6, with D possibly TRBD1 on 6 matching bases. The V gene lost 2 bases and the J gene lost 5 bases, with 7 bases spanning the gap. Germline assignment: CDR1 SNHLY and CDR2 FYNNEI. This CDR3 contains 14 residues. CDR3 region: CASSEYRDNSPLHF. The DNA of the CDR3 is TGTGCCAGCAGTGAATACAGGGATAATTCACCCCTCCACTTT.

CDR3 amino acids: CASRGQGKFSGELFF. The CDR3 nucleotides are TGTGCCAGCAGGGGACAGGGGAAGTTTTCCGGGGAGCTGTTTTTT. The rearrangement links TRBV2 to TRBJ2-2, with 10 nucleotides matching TRBD1. There are 15 residues in the CDR3. Germline CDR1 reads SNHLY; CDR2 reads FYNNEI. The trim removed 6 bases at V and 6 bases at J, leaving 7 bases unmatched.

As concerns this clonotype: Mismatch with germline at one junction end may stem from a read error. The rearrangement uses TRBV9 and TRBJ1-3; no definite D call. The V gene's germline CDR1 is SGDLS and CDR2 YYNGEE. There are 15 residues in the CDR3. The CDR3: CASSVDTVSENTIYF. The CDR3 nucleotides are TGTGCCAGCAGCGTAGATACCGTCTCTGAAAACACCATATATTTT.

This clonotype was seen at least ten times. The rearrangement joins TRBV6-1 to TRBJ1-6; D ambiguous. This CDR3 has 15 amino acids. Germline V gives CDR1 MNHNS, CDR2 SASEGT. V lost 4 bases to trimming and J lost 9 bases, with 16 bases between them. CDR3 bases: TGTGCCAGCAGTGTTGAGATAAACCCAACTTCACCCCTCCACTTT. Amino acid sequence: CASSVEINPTSPLHF.

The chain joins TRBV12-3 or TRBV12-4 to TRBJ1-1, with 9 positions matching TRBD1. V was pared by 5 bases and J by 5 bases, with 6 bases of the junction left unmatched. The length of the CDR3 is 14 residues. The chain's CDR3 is CASSTYRGRTEAFF. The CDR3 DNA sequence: TGTGCCAGCAGTACTTACAGGGGGCGAACTGAAGCTTTCTTT.

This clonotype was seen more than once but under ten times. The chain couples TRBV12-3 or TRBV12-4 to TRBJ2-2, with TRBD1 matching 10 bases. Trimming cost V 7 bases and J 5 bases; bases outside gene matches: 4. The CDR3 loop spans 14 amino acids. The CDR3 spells CASKDRGSTGELFF. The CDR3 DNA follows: TGTGCCAGCAAGGACAGGGGGTCGACCGGGGAGCTGTTTTTT.

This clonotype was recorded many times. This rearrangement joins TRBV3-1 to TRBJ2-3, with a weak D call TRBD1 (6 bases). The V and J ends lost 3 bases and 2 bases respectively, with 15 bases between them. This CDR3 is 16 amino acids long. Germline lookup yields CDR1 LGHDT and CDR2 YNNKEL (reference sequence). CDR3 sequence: CASSQGWGPNTDTQYF. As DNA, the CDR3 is TGTGCCAGCAGCCAGGGATGGGGGCCTAACACAGATACGCAGTATTTT.

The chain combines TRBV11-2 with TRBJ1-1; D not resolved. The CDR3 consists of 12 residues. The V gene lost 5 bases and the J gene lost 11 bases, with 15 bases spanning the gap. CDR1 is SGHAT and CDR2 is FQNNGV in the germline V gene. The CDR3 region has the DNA TGTGCCAGCAGCATATGGGAAAAAGCGGCTTTCTTT. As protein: CASSIWEKAAFF.

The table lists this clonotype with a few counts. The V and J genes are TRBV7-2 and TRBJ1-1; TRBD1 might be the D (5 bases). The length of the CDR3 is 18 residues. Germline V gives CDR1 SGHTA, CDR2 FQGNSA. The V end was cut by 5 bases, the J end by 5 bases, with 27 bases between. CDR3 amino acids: CASSPNSAGVLVGTEAFF. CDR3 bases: TGTGCCAGCAGCCCCAATTCGGCGGGGGTCTTGGTTGGAACTGAAGCTTTCTTT. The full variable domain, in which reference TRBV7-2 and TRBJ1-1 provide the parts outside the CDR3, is GAGVSQSPSNKVTEKGKDVELRCDPISGHTALYWYRQSLGQGLEFLIYFQGNSAPDKSGLPSDRFSAERTGGSVSTLTIQRTQQEDSAVYLCASSPNSAGVLVGTEAFFGQGTRLTVV.

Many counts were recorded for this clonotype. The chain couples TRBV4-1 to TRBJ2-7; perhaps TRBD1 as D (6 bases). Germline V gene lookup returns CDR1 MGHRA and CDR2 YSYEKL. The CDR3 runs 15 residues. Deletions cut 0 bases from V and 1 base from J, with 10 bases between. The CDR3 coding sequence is TGCGCCAGCAGCCAAGAGGCAGGGGAGTCCTACGAGCAGTACGTC. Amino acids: CASSQEAGESYEQYV.

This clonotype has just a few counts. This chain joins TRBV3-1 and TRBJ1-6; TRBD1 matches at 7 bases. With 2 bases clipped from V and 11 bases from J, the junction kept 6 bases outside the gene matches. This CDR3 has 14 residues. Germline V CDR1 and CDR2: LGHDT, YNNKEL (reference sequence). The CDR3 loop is CASSQPSRGAPLHF. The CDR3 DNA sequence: TGTGCCAGCAGCCAACCGTCCAGGGGGGCACCCCTCCACTTT.

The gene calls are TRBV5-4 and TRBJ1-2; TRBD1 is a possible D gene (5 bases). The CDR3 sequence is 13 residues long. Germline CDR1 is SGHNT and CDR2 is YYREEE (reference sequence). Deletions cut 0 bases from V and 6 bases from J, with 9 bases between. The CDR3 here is CASSLEGRNGYTF. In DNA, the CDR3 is TGTGCCAGCAGCTTGGAGGGGAGGAATGGCTACACCTTC.

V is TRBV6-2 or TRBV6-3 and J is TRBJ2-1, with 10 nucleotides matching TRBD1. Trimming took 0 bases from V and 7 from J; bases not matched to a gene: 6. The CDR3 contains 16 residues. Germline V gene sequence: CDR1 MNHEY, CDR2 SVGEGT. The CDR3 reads CASSYSGTGVRNEQFF. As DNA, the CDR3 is TGTGCCAGCAGTTACTCTGGGACAGGGGTTCGGAATGAGCAGTTCTTC.

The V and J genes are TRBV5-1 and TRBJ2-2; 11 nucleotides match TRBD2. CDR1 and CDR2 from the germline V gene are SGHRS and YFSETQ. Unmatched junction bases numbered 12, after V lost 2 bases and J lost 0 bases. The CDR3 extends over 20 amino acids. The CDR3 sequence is CASSLRLAGGHPSNTGELFF. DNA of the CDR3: TGCGCCAGCAGCTTACGTCTAGCGGGGGGCCACCCATCGAACACCGGGGAGCTGTTTTTT.

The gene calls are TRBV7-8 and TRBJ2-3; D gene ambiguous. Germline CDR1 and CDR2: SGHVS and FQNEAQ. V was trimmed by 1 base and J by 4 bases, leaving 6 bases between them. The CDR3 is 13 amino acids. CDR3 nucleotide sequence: TGTGCCAGCAGCTTAGTTATAGCAGATACGCAGTATTTT. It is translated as CASSLVIADTQYF.

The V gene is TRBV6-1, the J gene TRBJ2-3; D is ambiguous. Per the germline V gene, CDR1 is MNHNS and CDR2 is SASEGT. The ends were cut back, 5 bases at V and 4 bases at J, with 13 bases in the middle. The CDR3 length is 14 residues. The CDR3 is CASSKRPAADTQYF. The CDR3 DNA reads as TGTGCCAGCAGTAAACGACCCGCCGCAGATACGCAGTATTTT.

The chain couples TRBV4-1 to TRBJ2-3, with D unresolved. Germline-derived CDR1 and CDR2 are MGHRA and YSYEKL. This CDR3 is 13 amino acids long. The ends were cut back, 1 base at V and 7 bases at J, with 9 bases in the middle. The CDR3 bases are TGCGCCAGCAGCCAAGTAAGCGCCAATACGCAGTATTTT. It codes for CASSQVSANTQYF.

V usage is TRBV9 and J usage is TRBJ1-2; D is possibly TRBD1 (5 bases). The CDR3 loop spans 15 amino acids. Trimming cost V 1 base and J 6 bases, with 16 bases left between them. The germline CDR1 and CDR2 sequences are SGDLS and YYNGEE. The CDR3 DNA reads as TGTGCCAGCAGCGTATCGGGGCAGGCCGGGAATGGCTACACCTTC. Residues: CASSVSGQAGNGYTF.

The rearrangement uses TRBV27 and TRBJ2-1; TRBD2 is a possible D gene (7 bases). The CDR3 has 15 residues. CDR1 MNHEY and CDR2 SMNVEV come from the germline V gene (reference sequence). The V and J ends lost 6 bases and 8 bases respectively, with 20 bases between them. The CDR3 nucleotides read TGTGCCAGCAGCTCGGTGGGGGGGGGCCACGATGAGCAGTTCTTC. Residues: CASSSVGGGHDEQFF.

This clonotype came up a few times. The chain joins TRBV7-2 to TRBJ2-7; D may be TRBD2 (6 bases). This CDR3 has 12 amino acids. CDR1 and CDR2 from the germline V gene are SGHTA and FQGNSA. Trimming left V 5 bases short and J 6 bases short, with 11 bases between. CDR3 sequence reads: CASSLLASEQYV. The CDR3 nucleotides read TGTGCCAGCAGCCTACTAGCTTCCGAGCAGTACGTC.

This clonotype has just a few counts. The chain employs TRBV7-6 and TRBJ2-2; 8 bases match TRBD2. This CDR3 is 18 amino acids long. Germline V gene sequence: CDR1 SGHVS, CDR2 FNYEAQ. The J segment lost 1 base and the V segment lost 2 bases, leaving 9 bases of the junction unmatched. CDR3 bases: TGTGCCAGCAGCTTAAGTCCGGGGACTAGTCGGAACACCGGGGAGCTGTTTTTT. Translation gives CASSLSPGTSRNTGELFF.